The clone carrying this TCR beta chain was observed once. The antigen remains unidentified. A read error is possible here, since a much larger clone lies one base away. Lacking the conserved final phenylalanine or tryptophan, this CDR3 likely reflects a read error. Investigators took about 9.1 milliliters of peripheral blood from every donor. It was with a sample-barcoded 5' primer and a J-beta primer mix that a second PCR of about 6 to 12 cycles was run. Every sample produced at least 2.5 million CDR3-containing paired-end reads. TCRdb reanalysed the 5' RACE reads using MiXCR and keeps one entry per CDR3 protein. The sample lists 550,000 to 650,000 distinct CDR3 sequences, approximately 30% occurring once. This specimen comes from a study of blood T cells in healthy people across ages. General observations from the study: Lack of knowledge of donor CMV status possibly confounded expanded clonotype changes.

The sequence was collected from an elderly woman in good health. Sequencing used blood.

The CDR3: CASSTRLVYQETQYV. CDR3 nucleotide sequence: TGTGCCAGCAGTACCAGACTAGTGTACCAAGAGACCCAGTACGTC. The chain couples TRBV28 to TRBJ2-5; a weak D match, TRBD2 (6 bases). V was pared by 5 bases and J by 0 bases, with 13 bases between. Germline-derived CDR1 and CDR2 are MDHEN and SYDVKM. The CDR3 loop spans 15 amino acids.